This paragraph covers one T cell receptor beta chain sequence. This clonotype has a handful of counts. Its antigen specificity is not known. Base qualities are not at hand, and no much larger clone is one base apart. This entry belongs to a study of T cell repertoires in cytomegalovirus infection (dated by TCRdb to about 2019). Concerning the study at large: The peptide stimulations were aimed at well-studied HLA-B-restricted epitopes as well as recently identified HLA-C-restricted CMV epitopes, whose presentation resists viral immunomodulation. The HLA type of each donor mattered for the analysis, because public TCR beta signatures pointed to carriage of CMV infection along with the matching HLA type. What the work shows at the level of the full study, not this receptor alone: In both this cohort and an independent roughly 350-donor cohort, the cumulative frequency of public TCR beta family members distinguished carriers of CMV infection plus the relevant HLA type. The ex vivo response was dominated by HLA-C-restricted CMV-specific TCR beta clonotypes, which also provided the single most frequent clonotype in two of eight donors.

The treatment or condition label here, explained by the study, means: in vitro stimulation with specific CMV peptide epitopes to enrich CMV-specific T cells. From the cysteine up to the phenylalanine, the CDR3 has a length of 14 residues. Only the CDR3 DNA stays, 42 bases, in frame from base 1. Cut back by 3 bases and 3 bases, the V and J ends lie 11 bases apart. CDR1 and CDR2 were assigned from the germline V gene as MDHEN and SYDVKM. The run used an Illumina HiSeq 1500. TCRdb trimmed the raw reads at Q25, called clones with MiXCR and kept productive beta chains. CDR3 protein sequences are deduplicated, and each keeps its most common genes and DNA. In this sample the table shows hundreds of thousands of distinct CDR3 sequences, 30% to 40% of which occur a single time. Together, the top ten hold roughly 12% of the sample.

The specimen was cultured CD8+ T cells from PBMCs, collected from culture after CMV antigen stimulation. The rearrangement joined TRBV28 to TRBJ1-1; no D gene call is confident. This TCR came from a human donor in good health (CMV status not recorded). Some clones in this sample may be carry-over from other donors' samples. The CDR3 reads CASSFSRRDTEAFF. The nucleotides read TGTGCCAGCAGTTTTTCCAGGAGGGACACTGAAGCTTTCTTT.